The 26 T cell receptor beta chains below were found in one sample sequenced in a study of blood T cells in healthy people across ages. Sample-barcoded 5' priming and a J-beta primer mix drove a second PCR of about 7 to 12 cycles. Using its own MiXCR run on the 5' RACE reads, TCRdb lists one record per CDR3 protein. The table records roughly 700,000 distinct CDR3 sequences, around 48% of them present only once. The sequencing sample was made of blood. The receptor source for this set is a woman aged 55-69 years in good health.

This clonotype has a handful of counts. Relative to the germline gene, one junction end is altered; a read error may explain this. The chain couples TRBV7-7 to TRBJ2-3; TRBD2 matches 7 bases. The CDR3 has 16 residues. Looked up from germline, CDR1 is SSHAT and CDR2 is FNYEAQ (reference sequence). The CDR3 DNA reads TGTGCTAGCAGCTCCATGACGGGAGGAGGGGCAGATACGCAGTATTTT. Residues: CASSSMTGGGADTQYF. Filled out from reference TRBV7-7 and TRBJ2-3, the complete variable domain reads GAGVSQSPRYKVTKRGQDVTLRCDPISSHATLYWYQQALGQGPEFLTYFNYEAQPDKSGLPSDRFSAERPEGSISTLTIQRTEQRDSAMYRCASSSMTGGGADTQYFGPGTRLTVL.

This clonotype has a handful of counts. The chain has TRBV3-1 and TRBJ2-5; D ambiguous. Germline assignment: CDR1 LGHDT and CDR2 YNNKEL (reference sequence). V lost 5 bases and J lost 4, with 8 bases in between. This CDR3 has 12 amino acids. The CDR3 region has the DNA TGTGCCAGCAGCTTGCCCGGAGAGACCCAGTACTTC. It specifies CASSLPGETQYF.

The V call is TRBV7-2, the J call TRBJ2-2, with 8 nucleotides matching TRBD1. This CDR3 has 17 residues. V trimming: 1 base; J trimming: 4 bases; junction bases outside the gene matches: 8. CDR1 is SGHTA and CDR2 is FQGNSA in the germline V gene. The CDR3 sequence is CASSLVQGAGFTGELFF. The CDR3 DNA reads TGTGCCAGCAGCTTAGTCCAGGGGGCTGGGTTCACCGGGGAGCTGTTTTTT.

Points on this clonotype: Possible read error: a much larger clone is one base away. The J gene is TRBJ2-7, the V gene TRBV4-3, with D tentatively TRBD2 (6 bases). The J call may be in error: the DNA end matches TRBJ2-5 better. The CDR3 has 16 amino acids. The V gene's germline CDR1 is LGHNA and CDR2 YSLEER. CDR3 amino acids: CASSPRLVGSRETQYF. The CDR3 coding sequence is TGCGCCAGCAGCCCCAGACTAGTGGGGTCTAGGGAGACCCAGTACTTC.

The chain recombines TRBV15 with TRBJ2-5; no firm D call. Trimming pared 1 base from V and 3 bases from J, leaving 9 bases between. CDR1 and CDR2 from the germline V gene are LNHNV and YYDKDF (reference sequence). This CDR3 region has 14 residues. Written as DNA, the CDR3 is TGTGCCACCAGCAGAGGTCGGTTTGAAGAGACCCAGTACTTC. Protein: CATSRGRFEETQYF.

This clonotype was counted only a few times. The chain is built from TRBV27 and TRBJ2-7; the D gene is possibly TRBD1 (6 bases). Trimming took off 7 bases at V and 2 bases at J, with 12 bases between the two ends. Per the germline V gene, CDR1 is MNHEY and CDR2 is SMNVEV (reference sequence). There are 13 residues in the CDR3. The CDR3 here is CASKKDSPYEQYF. The CDR3, as DNA: TGTGCCAGCAAGAAGGACAGCCCCTACGAGCAGTACTTC.

This clonotype has only a few counts. The rearrangement links TRBV7-2 to TRBJ2-7; 8 bases map to TRBD1. CDR3 length: 15 residues. J was trimmed by 7 bases and V by 3 bases; bases with no gene match: 11. Germline assignment: CDR1 SGHTA and CDR2 FQGNSA. This CDR3 is CASSLTAGGYAEQYF. CDR3 nucleotide sequence: TGTGCCAGCAGCTTGACGGCAGGGGGCTACGCAGAGCAGTACTTC.

This clonotype has a handful of counts. The J gene is TRBJ2-3, the V gene TRBV12-3 or TRBV12-4, with 7 bases fitting TRBD1. This CDR3 region has 15 residues. V was pared by 3 bases and J by 3 bases, with 6 bases of the junction left unmatched. CDR3 coding DNA: TGTGCCAGCAGTTTCTTGGACAGGTATACAGATACGCAGTATTTT. Translating it yields CASSFLDRYTDTQYF.

This clonotype was found a few times. This chain links TRBV3-1 with TRBJ2-1; D unclear. Trimming pared 1 base from V and 5 bases from J, leaving 12 bases between. Germline V gene sequence: CDR1 LGHDT, CDR2 YNNKEL (reference sequence). The CDR3 length is 15 residues. The CDR3 reads CASSQGPPNHNEQFF. In DNA, the CDR3 is TGTGCCAGCAGCCAAGGACCACCAAACCACAATGAGCAGTTCTTC.

The gene calls are TRBV6-2 or TRBV6-3 and TRBJ2-1, with D perhaps TRBD2 (6 bases). The CDR3 is 13 amino acids. CDR1 MNHEY and CDR2 SVGEGT come from the germline V gene. Trimming left V 5 bases short and J 12 bases short, with 17 bases between. The CDR3 sequence: CASSDGGTPRQFF. In DNA form, the CDR3 reads TGTGCCAGCAGTGACGGCGGGACCCCAAGGCAGTTCTTC.

This clonotype was detected once. This rearrangement joins TRBV20-1 to TRBJ1-1; no definite D call. This CDR3 spans 15 amino acids. Trimming took 3 bases from V and 3 from J, leaving 17 bases between them. Per germline, CDR1 DFQATT and CDR2 SNEGSKA (reference sequence). The CDR3 bases are TGCAGTGCTAGCAAGAACCGATTCCTGGACACTGAAGCTTTCTTT. This sequence encodes CSASKNRFLDTEAFF.

This clonotype was seen more than once but under ten times. The V gene is TRBV29-1, the J gene TRBJ2-1; 9 bases align to TRBD1. CDR1 and CDR2 from the germline V gene are SQVTM and ANQGSEA. This CDR3 has 15 residues. V was pared by 3 bases and J by 4 bases, with 7 bases of the junction left unmatched. The CDR3 is CSVDGGTGFYNEQFF. In DNA form, the CDR3 reads TGCAGCGTTGACGGGGGGACAGGGTTTTACAATGAGCAGTTCTTC.

This clonotype was recorded a few times. The genes are TRBV5-4 and TRBJ2-6; D possibly uses TRBD1 or TRBD2 (5 bases each). The V and J ends lost 2 bases and 5 bases respectively, with 14 bases between them. Germline V gene data show CDR1 as SGHNT and CDR2 as YYREEE (reference sequence). The CDR3 covers 16 residues. The CDR3 DNA is TGTGCCAGCAGCTTCGGGACGCTCGCCAGGGCCAACGTCCTGACTTTC. Protein: CASSFGTLARANVLTF.

The V and J genes are TRBV20-1 and TRBJ2-1, with D uncertain. The J call is uncertain, as TRBJ2-7 better fits the DNA end. CDR1 and CDR2 (germline): DFQATT, SNEGSKA (reference sequence). This CDR3 is built from 12 residues. The CDR3 DNA is TGCAGTGCTAGTTGGCAAATTTACGAGCAGTACTTC. Translation gives CSASWQIYEQYF.

This clonotype was seen only a few times. V and J are TRBV7-2 and TRBJ2-4, with D possibly being TRBD1 (7 bases). CDR1 and CDR2 from the germline V gene are SGHTA and FQGNSA. The V gene lost 6 bases and the J gene lost 7 bases, with 16 bases spanning the gap. The CDR3 contains 14 residues. CDR3: CASSKGGQNNIQYF. CDR3 sequence (DNA): TGTGCCAGCAGTAAGGGGGGACAGAACAACATTCAGTACTTC. The entire variable domain, with the rest obtained from reference TRBV7-2 and TRBJ2-4, is as follows: GAGVSQSPSNKVTEKGKDVELRCDPISGHTALYWYRQSLGQGLEFLIYFQGNSAPDKSGLPSDRFSAERTGGSVSTLTIQRTQQEDSAVYLCASSKGGQNNIQYFGAGTRLSVL.

There are a few counts of this clonotype. The V call is TRBV7-2, the J call TRBJ2-7; 7 nucleotides agree with TRBD1. Germline CDR1 SGHTA, CDR2 FQGNSA. Trimming at V came to 1 base and at J to 4 bases, leaving 7 bases not matched to a gene. The CDR3 spans 15 residues. The CDR3: CASSLVGTDDYEQYF. CDR3 in DNA: TGTGCCAGCAGCTTAGTGGGGACAGACGATTACGAGCAGTACTTC.

The CDR3 loop reads CSARDRRANTEAFF. The CDR3 DNA follows: TGCAGTGCTAGAGATAGACGGGCGAACACTGAAGCTTTCTTT. The V and J genes are TRBV20-1 and TRBJ1-1; D is unclear. Germline V gene sequence: CDR1 DFQATT, CDR2 SNEGSKA (reference sequence). Trimming shortened V by 0 bases and J by 1 base, and 9 bases separated the two germline ends. This CDR3 is 14 amino acids long.

This chain links TRBV6-2 or TRBV6-3 with TRBJ2-1; D possibly corresponds to TRBD2 (6 bases). Per germline, CDR1 MNHEY and CDR2 SVGEGT. V was shortened by 6 bases and J by 2 bases, with 20 bases between the two germline ends. CDR3 size: 17 residues. The chain's CDR3 is CASSPWSPPGAYNEQFF. The CDR3 coding sequence is TGTGCCAGCAGCCCCTGGAGTCCCCCGGGGGCCTACAATGAGCAGTTCTTC.

In its sample, this clonotype was seen a few times. V usage is TRBV7-2 and J usage is TRBJ2-1; TRBD2 agrees at 10 bases. V lost 5 bases to trimming and J lost 7 bases; unmatched junction nucleotides: 5. The CDR3 sequence is 14 residues long. Germline values: CDR1 SGHTA, CDR2 FQGNSA. The CDR3 protein is CASSTTSGFNEQFF. CDR3 DNA sequence: TGTGCCAGCAGCACGACTAGCGGGTTTAATGAGCAGTTCTTC.

The V call is TRBV28, the J call TRBJ1-1; D gene uncertain. The CDR3 spans 15 residues. V lost 5 bases, J lost 1 base, and 14 bases lay in between. From germline, CDR1 is MDHEN and CDR2 SYDVKM. The CDR3 here is CASSTSPNSNTEAFF. CDR3 nucleotides: TGTGCCAGCAGTACTTCTCCTAACTCGAACACTGAAGCTTTCTTT.

The J gene is TRBJ2-7, the V gene TRBV4-2; 7 bases match TRBD1. Germline values: CDR1 LGHNA, CDR2 YNFKEQ. With 1 base clipped from V and 4 bases from J, the junction kept 7 bases outside the gene matches. CDR3 length: 15 residues. As DNA, the CDR3 is TGTGCCAGCAGCCAAGCCGGGACAGACTCATACGAGCAGTACTTC. Protein sequence: CASSQAGTDSYEQYF.

This clonotype was picked up one time. The chain combines TRBV7-2 with TRBJ2-3; TRBD1 aligns across 10 bases. Germline CDR1 is SGHTA and CDR2 is FQGNSA. After removal of 5 bases from V and 2 bases from J, the junction contained 7 bases not matched to a gene. The CDR3 has 16 residues. The DNA for the CDR3 is TGTGCCAGCAGCACGACCGGGACAGGGGCCACAGATACGCAGTATTTT. It specifies CASSTTGTGATDTQYF. The whole variable domain, filled in from reference TRBV7-2 and TRBJ2-3, reads GAGVSQSPSNKVTEKGKDVELRCDPISGHTALYWYRQSLGQGLEFLIYFQGNSAPDKSGLPSDRFSAERTGGSVSTLTIQRTQQEDSAVYLCASSTTGTGATDTQYFGPGTRLTVL.

This rearrangement joins TRBV29-1 to TRBJ2-5, with 7 bases aligning to TRBD1. CDR3 length equals 13 residues. Germline CDR1 SQVTM, CDR2 ANQGSEA. J lost 0 bases, V lost 6 bases, and 4 bases had no gene match. CDR3 DNA: TGCAGCGTCGTGACAGGGTACCAAGAGACCCAGTACTTC. It codes for CSVVTGYQETQYF.

This clonotype was counted between two and nine times. The chain employs TRBV7-9 and TRBJ2-2; D is undetermined. CDR3 length: 11 residues. Germline V CDR1 and CDR2: SEHNR, FQNEAQ (reference sequence). V was clipped by 7 bases and J by 0 bases, with 0 bases between them. CDR3 sequence (DNA): TGTGCCAGCACGAACACCGGGGAGCTGTTTTTT. Protein: CASTNTGELFF.

The chain recombines TRBV11-2 with TRBJ2-5; 14 nucleotides align to TRBD2. The CDR3 has 20 residues. J lost 5 bases, V lost 1 base, and 15 bases had no gene match. Germline CDR1 is SGHAT and CDR2 is FQNNGV. The CDR3 here is CASSLVSTSGRGASGETQYF. The CDR3 nucleotides are TGTGCCAGCAGCTTAGTATCGACTAGCGGGAGGGGGGCCTCCGGGGAGACCCAGTACTTC.

The chain combines TRBV6-2 or TRBV6-3 with TRBJ2-7; D call uncertain. Trimming stripped 7 bases from V and 3 bases from J, with 16 bases between. CDR3 length: 14 residues. CDR1 and CDR2 (germline): MNHEY, SVGEGT. The CDR3 nucleotides read TGTGCCAGCACTTCCCGAATAGTTAGCTACGAGCAGTACTTC. It translates to CASTSRIVSYEQYF.